Detailed here is one TCR beta chain. Its antigen specificity is not known. TCR repertoire donors were approximately eleven juvenile idiopathic arthritis patients with active disease who had not reached inactive disease, 3 polyarticular and 8 oligoarticular. The TCR-sequenced patients had a median age of about 10 years (range roughly 2.1-22.9) and median disease duration of roughly seven years (range 0.2-19.1). The samples for TCR repertoire analysis were obtained at two Italian centres. Peripheral blood mononuclear cells were separated using a Histopaque-1077 density gradient and frozen in approximately 90% FCS with around 10% DMSO. This sample stems from a study of synovial regulatory T cells in juvenile arthritis (dated by TCRdb to the mid-2010s). Notes on the research overall: Among sequenced patients, a few were therapy-naive, one received methotrexate plus infliximab, 6 or 7 received methotrexate, and one had no treatment information. The study compared TCRbeta CDR3 repertoires of blood iaTreg cells, other blood Treg cells and synovial fluid Treg cells from matched patient samples. Effector T cell subsets were also sequenced in the study cohort for comparisons, but only blood and synovial fluid Treg cells are covered by the Treg dataset alone. Treg and Teff subsets from fewer than twelve JIA patients with active disease were included in the TCR repertoire comparisons.

The method was the immunoSEQ multiplex PCR assay. Adaptive Biotechnologies carried out the TCRbeta CDR3 sequencing. Per the authors' processing: To assess repertoire similarity, the researchers used the Chao-modified Jaccard index along with median clonotype overlap taken from 200 random subsamples at equal sample size. The similarity analyses were run on either productive nucleotide sequences or amino acid sequences translated in silico. Hierarchical clustering with single linkage and t-SNE based on Chao-modified Jaccard distances were applied for the comparison of repertoires. Repertoire diversity was measured with the Renyi index after sample size normalisation across a range of alpha values. TCRdb retrieved this table from immuneACCESS and kept in-frame rearrangements only. Not all clones are present; in checked studies, unresolved V genes account for under half, and no reason is known for the remainder. D and trimming come from the DNA, and the V and J calls and clone size come from that table. The table for this sample lists 7,000 to 8,000 clones. The top ten constitute under 2% of the sample.

Broader findings and caveats from the paper: TCR diversity was lower in blood iaTreg cells than in other blood Treg cells, which is consistent with antigen-driven expansion. iaTreg TCR repertoires were largely private across patients and partially overlapped with synovial Teff and blood CPL repertoires. More CDR3 sequences were shared by synovial Treg cells with iaTreg cells than with other blood Treg cells, and a closer relation was confirmed by Chao-Jaccard similarity.

The source is a donor aged 2-30 years with juvenile idiopathic arthritis. Sequenced input: Treg cells from blood. The sample's cell subset or site label, decoded: remaining (HLA-DR-negative) circulating blood Treg cells.

This receptor has the CDR3 CASSLEAGGDNEQFF. The V and J genes are TRBV11-3 and TRBJ2-1; TCRdb picks TRBD2, but there is no DNA to check that call. Based on the germline V gene, the CDR1 and CDR2 sequences are SGHNT and YENEEA. The CDR3 measures 15 amino acids from cysteine to phenylalanine. No coding sequence is recorded.